The 3 T cell receptor beta chains given below trace back to one sample, sequenced in a study of T cell responses to AZD1222 COVID-19 vaccine. This table comes from immunoSEQ multiplex PCR, and its TCRdb copy is limited to in-frame clones, with some not included. The data contain 200,000 or so clones, approximately 87% of them seen just once; the ten biggest clones take up less than 3%. Sequenced here: peripheral blood, sampled on day 0 of MenACWY control vaccination. The receptors shown here come from an adult in good health.

The rearrangement joins TRBV5-1 to TRBJ1-6; perhaps TRBD1 as D (5 bases). Germline V gene data show CDR1 as SGHRS and CDR2 as YFSETQ. This CDR3 spans 15 amino acids. Trimming removed 0 bases at V and 8 bases at J, with 12 bases between. Here the CDR3 reads CASSLAVGVDSPLHF. CDR3 in DNA: TGCGCCAGCAGCTTGGCCGTGGGGGTTGATTCACCCCTCCACTTT.

The chain carries TRBV18 and TRBJ1-1; 9 bases agree with TRBD1. The CDR3 length is 16 residues. The germline V gene has CDR1 KGHSH and CDR2 LQKENI. V shed 3 bases, J shed 0 bases, and the junction held 5 bases outside the gene matches. CDR3 region: CASSPGQGRMNTEAFF. For the CDR3, the DNA is TGTGCCAGCTCACCGGGACAGGGTCGGATGAACACTGAAGCTTTCTTT.

The rearrangement joins TRBV5-1 to TRBJ2-2; D gene unclear. The CDR3 totals 13 residues. The V gene's germline CDR1 is SGHRS and CDR2 YFSETQ. V lost 0 bases, J lost 5 bases, and 5 bases lay in between. The CDR3 nucleotides read TGCGCCAGCAGCTTGGCTAGGACCGGGGAGCTGTTTTTT. Its translation is CASSLARTGELFF. The variable domain in full, completed from reference TRBV5-1 and TRBJ2-2, reads KAGVTQTPRYLIKTRGQQVTLSCSPISGHRSVSWYQQTPGQGLQFLFEYFSETQRNKGNFPGRFSGRQFSNSRSEMNVSTLELGDSALYLCASSLARTGELFFGEGSRLTVL.